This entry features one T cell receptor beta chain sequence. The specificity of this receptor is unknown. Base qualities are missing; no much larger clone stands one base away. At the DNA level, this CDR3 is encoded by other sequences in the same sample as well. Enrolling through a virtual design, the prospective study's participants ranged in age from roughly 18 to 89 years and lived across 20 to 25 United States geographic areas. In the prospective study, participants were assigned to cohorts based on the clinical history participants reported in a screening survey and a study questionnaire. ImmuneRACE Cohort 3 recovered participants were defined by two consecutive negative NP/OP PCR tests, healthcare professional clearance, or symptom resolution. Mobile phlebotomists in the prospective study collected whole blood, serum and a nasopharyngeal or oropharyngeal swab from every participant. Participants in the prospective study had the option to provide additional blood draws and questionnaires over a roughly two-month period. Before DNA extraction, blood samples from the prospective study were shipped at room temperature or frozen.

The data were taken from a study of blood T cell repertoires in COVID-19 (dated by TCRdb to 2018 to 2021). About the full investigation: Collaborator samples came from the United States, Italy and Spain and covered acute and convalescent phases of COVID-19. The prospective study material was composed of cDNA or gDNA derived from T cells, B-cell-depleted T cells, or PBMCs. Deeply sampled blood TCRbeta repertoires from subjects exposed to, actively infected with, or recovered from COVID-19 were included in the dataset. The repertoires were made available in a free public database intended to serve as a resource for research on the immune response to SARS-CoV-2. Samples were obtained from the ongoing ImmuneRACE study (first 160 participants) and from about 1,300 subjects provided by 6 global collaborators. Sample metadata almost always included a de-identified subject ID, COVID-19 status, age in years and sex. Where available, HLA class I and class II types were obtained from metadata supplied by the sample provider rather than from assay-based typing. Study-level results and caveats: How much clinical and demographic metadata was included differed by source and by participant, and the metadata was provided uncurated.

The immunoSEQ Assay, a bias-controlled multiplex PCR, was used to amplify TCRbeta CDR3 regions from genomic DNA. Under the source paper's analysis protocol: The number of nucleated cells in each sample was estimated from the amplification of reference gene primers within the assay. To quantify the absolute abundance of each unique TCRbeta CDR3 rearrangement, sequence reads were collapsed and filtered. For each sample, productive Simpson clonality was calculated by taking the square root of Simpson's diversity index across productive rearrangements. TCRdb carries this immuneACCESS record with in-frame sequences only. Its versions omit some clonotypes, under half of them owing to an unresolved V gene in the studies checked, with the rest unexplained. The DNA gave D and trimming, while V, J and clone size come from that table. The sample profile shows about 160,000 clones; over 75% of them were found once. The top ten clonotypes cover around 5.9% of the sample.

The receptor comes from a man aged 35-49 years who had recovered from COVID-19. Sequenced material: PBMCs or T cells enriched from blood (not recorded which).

For the CDR3, the sequence is CASSGGGGGADNEQFF. The bases read TGTGCCAGCAGCGGAGGTGGCGGGGGGGCCGACAATGAGCAGTTCTTC. The rearranged segments are TRBV9 and TRBJ2-1; 9 bases in the middle match TRBD2. The CDR3 has 16 amino acids, counting the end cysteine and phenylalanine. The retained sequence is limited to the CDR3, 48 bases, with the frame set at the first base. Trimming removed 3 bases from V and 5 bases from J; the gene matches leave 9 bases unexplained. The germline V gene yields SGDLS for CDR1 and YYNGEE for CDR2.